What follows are 11 T cell receptor beta chains derived from one specimen sequenced in a study of identical twins. One entry per CDR3 protein, called by TCRdb with MiXCR from the 5' RACE reads. The table has approximately 690,000 distinct CDR3 sequences, over 5% seen once. The sequenced sample was naive T cells sorted from blood. These receptors were obtained from a man between 18 and 29 years old in good health.

This clonotype was found many times. The CDR3 sequence is CASSLERDAGELFF. Written as DNA, the CDR3 is TGTGCCAGCAGTTTAGAGAGGGACGCCGGGGAGCTGTTTTTT. The chain combines TRBV12-3 or TRBV12-4 with TRBJ2-2; possibly TRBD1 or TRBD2 for D (5 bases each). Trimming removed 1 base from V and 6 bases from J, with 9 bases in between. CDR3 length: 14 amino acids.

In this sample, this clonotype turned up many times. The chain joins TRBV10-3 to TRBJ2-1; unclear D gene. The germline V gene encodes CDR1 ENHRY and CDR2 SYGVKD. The CDR3 is 19 amino acids. V lost 6 bases and J 0 bases, leaving 24 bases between the germline ends. The CDR3 loop is CAISSDPSDGPSSYNEQFF. The CDR3 nucleotides read TGTGCCATCAGCTCCGACCCCTCGGATGGGCCGAGCTCCTACAATGAGCAGTTCTTC.

On this clonotype itself: The CDR3 carries no conserved terminal phenylalanine or tryptophan, so it likely arises from a read error. V and J are TRBV3-1 and TRBJ2-1; 7 bases line up with TRBD2. V shed 3 bases, J shed 8 bases, and the junction held 10 bases outside the gene matches. The CDR3 spans 15 residues. Germline-derived CDR1 and CDR2 are LGHDT and YNNKEL (reference sequence). CDR3 loop: CASSQSGTPGYEQFI. DNA for the CDR3: TGTGCCAGCAGCCAGAGCGGGACCCCCGGCTATGAGCAGTTCATC.

This clonotype was seen ten or more times. J is TRBJ2-5 and V is TRBV7-2; TRBD2 is a possible D gene (6 bases). V lost 4 bases, J lost 4 bases, and 22 bases lay in between. The CDR3 sequence is 17 residues long. Germline assignment: CDR1 SGHTA and CDR2 FQGNSA. The CDR3 DNA follows: TGTGCCAGCAGCTGGAGTGGTAGCGGAGGGTTTTTAGAGACCCAGTACTTC. Its protein is CASSWSGSGGFLETQYF.

CDR3 sequence (DNA): TGTGCCAGCAAACGAACCTGGTTGGCTAATGAAAAACTGTTTTTT. This encodes CASKRTWLANEKLFF. This chain joins TRBV6-1 and TRBJ1-4, with D unresolved. The CDR3 extends over 15 amino acids. CDR1 is MNHNS and CDR2 is SASEGT in the germline V gene. Trimming pared 7 bases from V and 3 bases from J, leaving 15 bases between.

This clonotype has ten or more counts. The chain uses TRBV20-1 and TRBJ2-1, with TRBD2 matching over 9 bases. Looked up from germline, CDR1 is DFQATT and CDR2 is SNEGSKA (reference sequence). The J segment lost 6 bases and the V segment lost 3 bases, leaving 6 bases of the junction unmatched. The length of the CDR3 is 14 residues. In nucleotides, the CDR3 is TGCAGTGCTAGGGTAGCGGGAGCCGCCAATGAGCAGTTCTTC. Translated, it gives CSARVAGAANEQFF.

This clonotype appeared many times. The chain combines TRBV7-2 with TRBJ1-1; D is undetermined. The V and J ends lost 5 bases and 0 bases respectively, with 13 bases between them. CDR1 and CDR2 from the germline V gene are SGHTA and FQGNSA. This CDR3 has 15 residues. The CDR3 DNA reads TGTGCCAGCAGCGTCAACAGCGTAATGAACACTGAAGCTTTCTTT. Encoded protein: CASSVNSVMNTEAFF. Combining the CDR3 with reference TRBV7-2 and TRBJ1-1 gives the whole variable domain GAGVSQSPSNKVTEKGKDVELRCDPISGHTALYWYRQSLGQGLEFLIYFQGNSAPDKSGLPSDRFSAERTGGSVSTLTIQRTQQEDSAVYLCASSVNSVMNTEAFFGQGTRLTVV.

In its sample, this clonotype was seen a few times. The rearrangement joins TRBV27 to TRBJ1-2; 7 bases fit TRBD1. The CDR3 runs to 13 residues. Germline CDR1 MNHEY, CDR2 SMNVEV (reference sequence). The junction had 5 bases not matched to a gene; V was cut back by 6 bases and J by 4 bases. The chain's CDR3 is CASSPGGVYGYTF. CDR3 DNA sequence: TGTGCCAGCAGCCCAGGGGGGGTCTATGGCTACACCTTC.

As regards this clonotype: Being one base from a much bigger clone, this may be a read error. The genes are TRBV20-1 and TRBJ2-5; no clear D gene. The germline CDR1 and CDR2 sequences are DFQATT and SNEGSKA (reference sequence). CDR3 length: 14 amino acids. This CDR3 is CIASIEQPQETQYF. Written as DNA, the CDR3 is TGCATTGCTAGTATTGAGCAGCCCCAAGAGACCCAGTACTTC.

This clonotype was counted ten times or more. The chain combines TRBV21-1 with TRBJ2-3. TRBV21-1 is marked as a pseudogene. The CDR3 covers 11 residues. The DNA of the CDR3 is TGTGCCAGCAGCAGTTATGGTACGCAGTATTTT. Its protein is CASSSYGTQYF.

The J gene is TRBJ1-5, the V gene TRBV6-1, with TRBD1 matching over 9 bases. Germline V gene data show CDR1 as MNHNS and CDR2 as SASEGT. The CDR3 covers 15 residues. V shed 6 bases, J shed 4 bases, and the junction held 7 bases outside the gene matches. CDR3 in amino acids: CASRRTGVGNQPQHF. The CDR3 DNA reads as TGTGCCAGCAGGCGGACAGGGGTAGGGAATCAGCCCCAGCATTTT.